The TCR beta chain described here comes from a study of metastatic and nonmetastatic thyroid tumors. All patients were treatment-naive before thyroid surgery. Via MiXCR, TCRdb re-called the PCR reads. The sample shows approximately 16,000 clones, around 33% of them seen only once. Study-wide points: According to reports, the diversity of TCR beta was significantly higher in malignant thyroid tumors than in benign nodules, and this held in both blood and tumor samples.

This clone was observed a handful of times. Its antigen is unidentified. The sequence was collected from a male donor with papillary thyroid cancer or a benign thyroid nodule (not recorded which). Some clones in this sample may be carry-over from other donors' samples. The sample comprised tumor tissue.

CDR3 protein: CASSERDRYYGYTF. Here the CDR3 DNA reads TGTGCCAGCAGTGAGAGGGACAGATACTATGGCTACACCTTC. The genes are TRBV6-1 and TRBJ1-2, with 7 bases aligning to TRBD1. Germline-derived CDR1 and CDR2 are MNHNS and SASEGT. CDR3 length: 14 residues. Trimming removed 3 bases from V and 3 bases from J; junction bases left unmatched: 4.